The rows below give T cell receptor beta chains drawn from one sample of a study of vaccination and CD4 T cells after COVID-19. TCRdb analysed the PCR reads with MiXCR anew, one entry per CDR3 protein. Of some 16,000 distinct CDR3 sequences in the sample, around 69% were seen once. Material: CD4+ T cells from blood, obtained after SARS-CoV-2 vaccination. The source is a human donor who had recovered from COVID-19. Both conserved end residues are part of each CDR3. The D gene is left open where the match is weak. Where a row states a size, it is once, few, many or the class of an expanded clone; other rows omit it.

J | D | size | V | CDR3 | DNA
TRBJ2-1 | . | once | TRBV6-1 | CASSNTDYREQFF | TGTGCCAGCAGTAACACCGATTATCGCGAGCAGTTCTTC
TRBJ1-1 | . | once | TRBV10-3 | CAISRGTEAFF | TGTGCCATCTCTAGAGGGACTGAAGCTTTCTTT
TRBJ2-7 | . | few | TRBV21-1 | CASSKGLTLCYEQYF | TGTGCCAGCAGCAAAGGACTTACCCTCTGCTACGAGCAGTACTTC
TRBJ1-5 | . | . | TRBV18 | CASSRTGGGNQPQHF | TGTGCCAGCTCACGAACGGGGGGTGGCAATCAGCCCCAGCATTTT
TRBJ2-5 | . | few | TRBV6-1 | CASSMDGKMWETQYF | TGTGCCAGCAGCATGGACGGGAAAATGTGGGAGACCCAGTACTTC
TRBJ2-5 | . | few | TRBV11-2 | CASSLEAQETQYF | TGTGCCAGCAGCTTGGAAGCCCAAGAGACCCAGTACTTC
TRBJ2-2 | TRBD2 | . | TRBV5-1 | CASSLSLAGGPDGELFF | TGCGCCAGCAGCTTGTCCCTAGCGGGAGGGCCAGACGGGGAGCTGTTTTTT
TRBJ1-2 | . | . | TRBV4-3 | CASSPKDYSVMGEYGYTF | TGCGCCAGCAGCCCGAAAGATTATTCGGTCATGGGGGAGTATGGCTACACCTTC
TRBJ2-1 | TRBD1 | . | TRBV20-1 | CSARPPGQGYNEQFF | TGCAGTGCTAGACCCCCGGGACAGGGGTACAATGAGCAGTTCTTC
TRBJ2-3 | . | . | TRBV27 | CASSSAGLPADTQYF | TGTGCCAGCAGTTCGGCTGGCCTCCCGGCAGATACGCAGTATTTT
TRBJ2-7 | TRBD2 | few | TRBV20-1 | CSAQGLAGAGSYEQYF | TGCAGTGCTCAGGGACTAGCGGGAGCGGGGTCCTACGAGCAGTACTTC
TRBJ2-7 | TRBD1 | . | TRBV5-1 | CASTKGTGGYEQYF | TGCGCCAGCACCAAAGGGACAGGGGGCTACGAGCAGTACTTC
TRBJ2-5 | TRBD2 | . | TRBV7-8 | CASSLSGLAVPQETQYF | TGTGCCAGCAGCCTATCGGGACTAGCGGTCCCCCAAGAGACCCAGTACTTC
TRBJ2-3 | . | . | TRBV7-2 | CASSLIAGADTQYF | TGTGCCAGCAGCTTAATCGCGGGTGCAGATACGCAGTATTTT
TRBJ1-2 | . | once | TRBV7-2 | CASSPRGYGYTF | TGTGCCAGCAGCCCACGGGGCTATGGCTACACCTTC
TRBJ2-5 | . | . | TRBV7-9 | CASSFGGGPQTQYF | TGTGCCAGCAGCTTTGGGGGCGGCCCACAGACCCAGTACTTC
TRBJ1-5 | TRBD1 | . | TRBV19 | CASSIAGGTQPQHF | TGTGCCAGTAGTATCGCAGGGGGTACTCAGCCCCAGCATTTT
TRBJ1-4 | . | . | TRBV27 | CASTSRGLDEKLFF | TGTGCCAGCACCTCGCGGGGGCTGGATGAAAAACTGTTTTTT
TRBJ2-5 | . | . | TRBV2 | CASSDESGAGETQYF | TGTGCCAGCAGTGATGAGTCAGGGGCGGGAGAGACCCAGTACTTC
TRBJ2-3 | TRBD2 | . | TRBV7-3 | CASSLVTSGLQYF | TGTGCCAGCAGCTTAGTGACTAGCGGGTTGCAGTATTTT